This note documents a single T cell receptor (beta chain) sequence. Antigen specificity is unknown. The data originate from a study of regulatory T cells in long-lasting Graves disease. Time point specified: persistent/refractory GD, antithyroid drugs over 5 years with positive TRAb. From PBMCs, RNA was extracted and then used to make the TCR library. The ends lost 10 bases at V and 9 bases at J; junction bases unmatched: 14. CDR3 length equals 13 residues. Germline V gives CDR1 MNHEY, CDR2 SVGEGT. CDR3 regions were amplified by Arm-PCR using iRepertoire HTBI primers to build TCR beta libraries. Authors' methods: Overall, samples carried over 60 TRBV and over 12 TRBJ segments. TCRdb itself ran the multiplex PCR reads through MiXCR, one entry per CDR3 protein. None of the V and J calls come from the authors' own analysis; TCRdb made them. This table has about 460,000 distinct CDR3 sequences, approximately 22% appearing once.

Study-wide findings and caveats: Under persistent disease, TRBV28, TRBJ1-2 and TRBJ2-5 were used preferentially. Compared with new cases, persistent Graves' patients showed reduced TCR diversity.

The chain is built from TRBV6-2 or TRBV6-3 and TRBJ2-7; TRBD1 agrees at 8 bases. The sequence was obtained from a female donor with Graves disease. This specimen was peripheral blood mononuclear cells (PBMCs), taken when the disease was refractory, from a patient treated with antithyroid drugs. DNA for the CDR3: TGTGCCACCATACTCGCAGGGACAGGCGGGCAGTACTTC. The encoded protein is CATILAGTGGQYF.